This T cell receptor beta chain was recorded in a study of early T cells in non-severe SARS-CoV-2 infection (dated by TCRdb to the early 2020s). Context from the whole study: TCR sequencing used bulk RNA from unsorted whole blood, so alpha and beta chains could not be paired.

Receptor libraries were prepared by 5' RACE. TCRdb names NextSeq 500 as the instrument used. The TCR library protocol attached unique molecular identifiers to individual cDNA molecules to correct for sequencing error and PCR bias. Sequencing covered both TCR alpha and beta chains, and within each sample the abundances of alpha and beta sequences were tightly co-correlated. The paper's processing steps were these. V gene, J gene and CDR3 annotation of TCR sequences was performed with Decombinator V4. TCRs were defined as expanded if a significant change between any two time points was detected under a Poisson model with p below 0.0001. TCR abundances were normalised to the total number of TCRs sequenced per sample and expressed as counts per million. TRAV1-2 paired with TRAJ12, TRAJ20 or TRAJ33 defined MAIT TCRs, while TRAV10 paired with TRAJ18 defined iNKT TCRs. A search of VDJdb, accessed on 1 November 2021, was run for TCRs annotated to CMV, EBV and SARS-CoV-2, with TCRs annotated for multiple antigens excluded. TCRdb took the public reads, trimmed them with fastp at Q25, ran MiXCR for clone calling and kept in-frame beta chains. Rows matching on CDR3 protein sequence are summarized as one entry with the most common DNA and genes. The authors' filters were not applied to this entry. Within this sample are about 40,000 distinct CDR3 sequences, with roughly 5.4% of them counted one time only. The top ten clones comprise 6% to 7% of the sample.

Set within a cohort of healthcare workers in London, UK, this nested case-control study involved weekly PCR testing of nasopharyngeal swabs along with blood sampling. Healthcare workers were recruited between 23 and 31 March 2020, during the week of the UK lockdown, and were followed weekly for up to roughly 16 weeks. At least ten counts were recorded for this clonotype. Its antigen is currently not known. Base qualities are missing; no much larger clone stands one base away. Based on the germline V gene (reference sequence), the CDR1 and CDR2 sequences are DFQATT and SNEGSKA. V gives up 6 bases and J gives up 5 bases, and the segment between their germline ends measures 16 bases. Counted from cysteine to phenylalanine, this CDR3 has 13 amino acids. CDR3 DNA only is kept here, 39 bases in frame from base 1. General findings and caveats noted by the study authors: Matching against VDJdb was skewed toward anti-spike CD8 responses, likely underestimated virus-specific expansions, and missed private and CD4 specificities.

The rearranged chain carries TRBV20-1 and TRBJ2-5; the D match is possibly TRBD1 or TRBD2, with 6 bases aligned in each. The source is an adult who was a healthcare worker with PCR-confirmed SARS-CoV-2 infection or an uninfected control (not recorded which). Sequencing used whole blood, obtained at baseline. The DNA reads as follows: TGCAGTGCCGCCCGGGGGCGCGGTGAGACCCAGTACTTC. The translation is CSAARGRGETQYF.